This is a list of T cell receptor beta chains from one sample in a study of cytomegalovirus exposure and HLA in healthy donors. Some clones are missing from TCRdb's copy, which holds only in-frame ones; the method was immunoSEQ multiplex PCR. Of approximately 260,000 clones in the sample, 85% to 95% were seen once. The specimen was PBMCs. Receptors originate from a girl aged 2-15 years in good health and CMV-seronegative. Each CDR3 is given with its conserved first and last residue. The D gene is left open where the match is weak. Not all rows give a size; the values are once, few, many and, for expanded clones, a class.

>-|14|TRBD1|TRBJ1-5|TRBV19
CASHWGAGGQPQHF
TGTGCCAGCCACTGGGGTGCAGGGGGTCAGCCCCAGCATTTT
>-|14|-|TRBJ2-2|TRBV10-1
CASSDNRGTGELFF
TGCGCCAGCAGTGACAACCGAGGGACCGGGGAGCTGTTTTTT
>-|12|-|TRBJ2-1|TRBV5-4
CASSFGVSEQFF
TGTGCCAGCAGCTTCGGTGTCTCTGAGCAGTTCTTC
>-|13|TRBD1|TRBJ2-7|TRBV7-9
CASSGQGSNEQYF
TGTGCCAGCAGCGGACAGGGTAGCAACGAGCAGTACTTC
>-|17|TRBD2|TRBJ2-7|TRBV19
CASSTNHPSGSSYEQYF
TGTGCCAGTAGTACGAACCATCCTAGCGGGAGCTCCTACGAGCAGTACTTC
>-|16|TRBD2|TRBJ2-3|TRBV2
CASSPPAGLVPDTQYF
TGTGCCAGCAGCCCCCCAGCGGGACTAGTCCCAGATACGCAGTATTTT
>-|12|-|TRBJ1-2|TRBV9
CASSVADRRYTF
TGTGCCAGCAGCGTAGCTGACAGACGCTACACCTTC
>-|13|TRBD1|TRBJ2-5|TRBV6-1
CASRQGNQETQYF
TGTGCCAGCAGACAGGGGAACCAAGAGACCCAGTACTTC
>-|17|TRBD2|TRBJ2-2|TRBV4-2
CASSPPSGGPNTGELFF
TGTGCCAGCAGCCCCCCTAGCGGGGGGCCAAACACCGGGGAGCTGTTTTTT
>-|13|TRBD1|TRBJ1-1|TRBV7-3
CASSWDRGTEAFF
TGTGCCAGCAGCTGGGACAGGGGTACTGAAGCTTTCTTT
>-|14|TRBD2|TRBJ2-7|TRBV7-2
CASSFGGGDYEQYF
TGTGCCAGCAGCTTTGGCGGGGGGGACTACGAGCAGTACTTC
>-|14|TRBD2|TRBJ2-1|TRBV10-1
CASSLAGVSNEQFF
TGCGCCTCCTCACTAGCGGGAGTTTCTAATGAGCAGTTCTTC
>-|15|-|TRBJ1-4|TRBV5-1
CASSQGRGLNEKLFF
TGCGCCAGCAGCCAAGGCAGGGGCCTTAATGAAAAACTGTTTTTT
>-|13|-|TRBJ2-7|TRBV28
CAGAAGLGDEQYF
TGTGCCGGCGCGGCCGGTCTTGGAGACGAGCAGTACTTC
>-|20|-|TRBJ1-1|TRBV30
CAWSNPEGFGTRFANTEAFF
TGTGCCTGGAGTAATCCGGAAGGGTTCGGGACACGGTTCGCGAACACTGAAGCTTTCTTT
>-|14|TRBD2|TRBJ2-5|TRBV6-6
CATRAGGLLETQYF
TGTGCCACCAGAGCGGGAGGCCTATTGGAGACCCAGTACTTC
>-|14|-|TRBJ1-1|TRBV5-1
CASSPAGMNTEAFF
TGCGCCAGCTCCCCCGCGGGGATGAACACTGAAGCTTTCTTT
>once|18|-|TRBJ1-4|TRBV27
CASSLSLPSRGFNEKLFF
TGTGCCAGCAGTTTATCCCTACCTTCGCGGGGTTTTAATGAAAAACTGTTTTTT
>-|14|TRBD1|TRBJ1-2|TRBV30
CAWSPGQGAYGYTF
TGTGCCTGGAGCCCGGGACAGGGGGCATATGGCTACACCTTC
>-|15|TRBD1|TRBJ2-7|TRBV5-8
CASSLGSDRAYEQYF
TGTGCCAGCAGCTTGGGTTCGGACAGGGCCTACGAGCAGTACTTC
>-|14|-|TRBJ1-1|TRBV5-1
CASSLPTGNTEAFF
TGCGCCAGCAGCTTGCCGACAGGGAACACTGAAGCTTTCTTT
>-|13|-|TRBJ1-1|TRBV28
CASSLGAGTEAFF
TGTGCCAGCAGTTTAGGGGCGGGGACTGAAGCTTTCTTT
>once|13|TRBD2|TRBJ2-7|TRBV19
CASTQTSEYEQYF
TGTGCCAGTACCCAGACTAGCGAATACGAGCAGTACTTC
>few|12|-|TRBJ2-7|TRBV7-2
CASSENHYEQYF
TGTGCCAGCAGCGAGAACCACTACGAGCAGTACTTC
>-|14|-|TRBJ1-5|TRBV6-6
CASRSTGSGQPQHF
TGTGCCAGCAGGTCTACAGGGTCGGGTCAGCCCCAGCATTTT
>-|13|TRBD1|TRBJ2-7|TRBV5-1
CASSLTGGYEQYF
TGCGCCAGCAGCCTGACAGGGGGTTACGAGCAGTACTTC
>-|15|TRBD1|TRBJ2-3|TRBV11-1
CASSTDRGSTDTQYF
TGTGCCAGCAGTACCGACAGGGGATCCACAGATACGCAGTATTTT
>-|13|-|TRBJ1-5|TRBV13
CASSSGQVGPQHF
TGTGCCAGCAGCTCGGGACAAGTCGGACCCCAGCATTTT
>-|13|-|TRBJ1-1|TRBV30
CAWSARRGTEAFF
TGTGCCTGGAGTGCGAGAAGGGGCACTGAAGCTTTCTTT
>-|14|-|TRBJ1-1|TRBV30
CAWCLAGSNTEAFF
TGTGCCTGGTGCTTGGCCGGGTCGAACACTGAAGCTTTCTTT
>-|14|TRBD2|TRBJ2-3|TRBV19
CASRSGSSTDTQYF
TGTGCCAGTAGAAGCGGGAGCAGCACAGATACGCAGTATTTT
>-|16|TRBD2|TRBJ2-1|TRBV15
CATSRLLAGSYNEQFF
TGTGCCACCAGCAGGCTACTAGCGGGATCCTACAATGAGCAGTTCTTC
>once|15|TRBD1|TRBJ2-7|TRBV7-9
CASSRGGDSRNEQYF
TGTGCCAGCAGCCGAGGGGGCGATTCTAGGAACGAGCAGTACTTC
>once|16|-|TRBJ1-2|TRBV19
CASNPFRNSVDYGYTF
TGTGCCAGTAATCCTTTTCGTAACTCGGTTGACTATGGCTACACCTTC
>-|13|TRBD1|TRBJ1-5|TRBV10-2
CASTTGAGQPQHF
TGCGCCAGCACGACAGGGGCTGGACAGCCCCAGCATTTT
>-|14|-|TRBJ1-2|TRBV7-9
CASSLAPGNYGYTF
TGTGCCAGCAGCTTAGCCCCGGGGAACTATGGCTACACCTTC
>-|16|TRBD2|TRBJ2-3|TRBV7-6
CASSLGTSGGGDTQYF
TGTGCCAGCAGCTTAGGGACTAGCGGGGGGGGAGATACGCAGTATTTT
>-|15|TRBD1|TRBJ2-7|TRBV5-1
CASSSSGTVSYEQYF
TGCGCCAGCAGCTCCTCCGGGACAGTCTCCTACGAGCAGTACTTC
>-|13|-|TRBJ2-7|TRBV28
CASSFPGAYEQYF
TGTGCCAGCAGTTTCCCGGGGGCCTACGAGCAGTACTTC
>-|14|TRBD1|TRBJ2-7|TRBV5-1
CASSLSGQGYEQYF
TGCGCCAGCAGCTTGTCGGGACAGGGCTACGAGCAGTACTTC
>-|14|-|TRBJ1-1|TRBV5-1
CASSGQGPDTEAFF
TGCGCCAGCAGCGGGCAGGGGCCGGACACTGAAGCTTTCTTT
>-|18|TRBD2|TRBJ2-7|TRBV5-5
CASSLPKGLAGAPHEQYF
TGTGCCAGCAGCTTGCCGAAGGGACTAGCGGGGGCGCCGCACGAGCAGTACTTC
>-|16|TRBD2|TRBJ2-1|TRBV4-1
CASSPALAGNRGEQFF
TGCGCCAGCAGCCCCGCTCTAGCGGGCAATCGGGGTGAGCAGTTCTTC
>-|18|TRBD1|TRBJ2-5|TRBV30
CAWSVMFRSRGRGETQYF
TGTGCCTGGAGTGTCATGTTCCGTAGCAGGGGGCGAGGAGAGACCCAGTACTTC
>once|14|-|TRBJ2-5|TRBV25-1
CASSEYRGGETQYF
TGTGCCAGCAGTGAATATCGGGGAGGAGAGACCCAGTACTTC
>-|16|TRBD1|TRBJ2-1|TRBV2
CASTEPGTGGIHEQFF
TGTGCCAGCACAGAGCCCGGGACAGGGGGGATCCATGAGCAGTTCTTC
>-|11|-|TRBJ2-1|TRBV7-9
CASSPGIEQFF
TGTGCCAGCAGCCCCGGGATCGAGCAGTTCTTC